These T cell receptor beta chains were read from a single sample in a study of B cell selection in AIRE deficiency. TCRdb's copy holds only in-frame clones and misses some; the assay was immunoSEQ multiplex PCR. The sample includes some 25,000 clones, about nine tenths of them seen just once. The source material was CD4+CD25+ Tregs sorted from PBMCs. Receptors originate from a human donor in good health. The CDR3 runs from the conserved cysteine through the conserved F or W. A D gene is named only where the DNA matches it firmly. The size field is filled for only some rows; it gives once, few, many or a size class.

j_gene | abundance | len | v_gene | d_gene | CDR3nt | CDR3aa
TRBJ2-3 | . | 16 | TRBV5-4 | TRBD2 | TGTGCCAGCAGCCGGACTAGCGGGGGGCGGTCAGATACGCAGTATTTT | CASSRTSGGRSDTQYF
TRBJ2-2 | . | 15 | TRBV7-9 | TRBD1 | TGTGCCAGCAGCTCAGGACAGGTCAACACCGGGGAGCTGTTTTTT | CASSSGQVNTGELFF
TRBJ1-1 | . | 14 | TRBV7-9 | TRBD1 | TGTGCCAGCAGTCAGGGGGCGCAGAGGACTGAAGCTTTCTTT | CASSQGAQRTEAFF
TRBJ1-3 | . | 13 | TRBV10-3 | TRBD1 | TGTGCCATCACCGGACAGGGTCAGAACACCATATATTTT | CAITGQGQNTIYF
TRBJ2-3 | . | 13 | TRBV5-1 | TRBD2 | TGCGCCAGCAGCCCGGGACTAGCGGATACGCAGTATTTT | CASSPGLADTQYF
TRBJ2-3 | . | 14 | TRBV7-6 | TRBD2 | TGTGCCAGCAGCACGGGGGGGCGCACAGATACGCAGTATTTT | CASSTGGRTDTQYF
TRBJ2-3 | . | 15 | TRBV4-3 | . | TGCGCCAGCAGCCAAGCCGGGGCTAGCACAGATACGCAGTATTTT | CASSQAGASTDTQYF
TRBJ2-1 | . | 15 | TRBV18 | . | TGTGCCAGCTCACTTGACGAGGGGCGGGTCGATGAGCAGTTCTTC | CASSLDEGRVDEQFF
TRBJ1-5 | once | 16 | TRBV19 | TRBD1 | TGTGCCAGTACGGGACAGGGGGTATGGGTCACGCAGCCCCAGCATTTT | CASTGQGVWVTQPQHF
TRBJ2-7 | . | 14 | TRBV18 | . | TGTGCCAGCTCACCCAGGGGAATCTCCTACGAGCAGTACTTC | CASSPRGISYEQYF
TRBJ1-1 | . | 15 | TRBV7-8 | . | TGTGCCAGCAGCCCAGGCCAGGGGTTGGACACTGAAGCTTTCTTT | CASSPGQGLDTEAFF